One and the same sample provided the 32 T cell receptor beta chains below, sequenced in a study of cytomegalovirus exposure and HLA in healthy donors (dated by TCRdb to between 2016 and 2019). Libraries were constructed by the immunoSEQ multiplex PCR assay. For the multiplex PCR, a mixture combining 60 forward primers for TCR Vbeta segments and 13 reverse primers for TCR Jbeta segments was used. This immuneACCESS table, as held by TCRdb, lists in-frame sequences with V and J called but not all clones. Of the missing ones, under half trace to an unresolved V gene in checked studies; the others have no known cause. Present in this sample are about 110,000 clones, 74% of which were seen just once. The ten largest clones represent less than 3.5% of the sample. The sequenced sample consisted of PBMCs. The receptors stem from a man aged 50-59 years in good health and CMV-seropositive.

This chain connects TRBV30 to TRBJ1-6; possibly TRBD1 for D (5 bases). The CDR3 has 15 amino acids. The V end lost 0 bases, the J end lost 2 bases, and 8 bases lay between the germline ends. Germline CDR1 is GTSNPN and CDR2 is SVGIG (reference sequence). The DNA for the CDR3 is TGTGCCTGGAGTGTACGGGGGACCTATAATTCACCCCTCCACTTT. It specifies CAWSVRGTYNSPLHF.

The gene calls are TRBV9 and TRBJ2-3; D gene uncertain. Deletions cut 4 bases from V and 0 bases from J, with 12 bases between. Germline CDR1 SGDLS, CDR2 YYNGEE. The CDR3 sequence is 15 residues long. CDR3 DNA sequence: TGTGCCAGCAGCCCGAGGCTTCAGAGCACAGATACGCAGTATTTT. This gives the protein CASSPRLQSTDTQYF.

This rearrangement joins TRBV6-1 to TRBJ2-7, with D perhaps TRBD1 (6 bases). V lost 5 bases and J 3 bases, leaving 14 bases between the germline ends. Germline lookup yields CDR1 MNHNS and CDR2 SASEGT. The CDR3 totals 14 residues. CDR3 region: CASSPLRGIYEQYF. For the CDR3, the DNA is TGTGCCAGCAGTCCCCTAAGGGGGATCTACGAGCAGTACTTC.

This clone was picked up a small number of times. The chain couples TRBV4-2 to TRBJ2-7; 7 bases are a match to TRBD2. The germline gives CDR1 LGHNA, CDR2 YNFKEQ. This CDR3 spans 15 amino acids. Trimming cost V 0 bases and J 3 bases; bases outside gene matches: 5. The CDR3 spells CASSQELAKNYEQYF. The CDR3 bases are TGTGCCAGCAGCCAAGAACTAGCGAAAAACTACGAGCAGTACTTC.

The chain has TRBV20-1 and TRBJ2-5; D unclear. Trimming stripped 4 bases from V and 1 base from J, with 4 bases between. CDR1 is DFQATT, CDR2 SNEGSKA, per germline (reference sequence). The CDR3 totals 11 residues. CDR3: CSATVQETQYF. The CDR3 DNA follows: TGCAGTGCTACTGTCCAAGAGACCCAGTACTTC.

V gene TRBV6-1 combines with J gene TRBJ2-1, with a tentative D call TRBD2 (5 bases). V lost 5 bases and J 7 bases, leaving 15 bases between the germline ends. Germline V gives CDR1 MNHNS, CDR2 SASEGT. The CDR3 runs to 14 residues. CDR3 bases: TGTGCCAGCAGTCTCCTGCGGGTCACTAATGAGCAGTTCTTC. It encodes CASSLLRVTNEQFF.

The genes are TRBV11-3 and TRBJ2-1; weak D call: TRBD1 (6 bases). V shed 4 bases and J shed 1 base, with 8 bases lying between them. CDR3 length: 14 residues. Germline CDR1 reads SGHNT; CDR2 reads YENEEA. This CDR3 is CASSSRGSYNEQFF. CDR3 sequence (DNA): TGTGCCAGCAGCTCCAGGGGATCCTACAATGAGCAGTTCTTC.

This chain connects TRBV6-6 to TRBJ1-1, with TRBD1 matching 7 bases. The CDR3 is 14 residues long. Trimming removed 5 bases from V and 3 bases from J; junction bases left unmatched: 6. Germline V lookup: CDR1 MNHNY, CDR2 SVGAGI (reference sequence). The CDR3 protein is CASSDRVRDTEAFF. The CDR3 nucleotides are TGTGCCAGCAGTGACAGGGTCCGGGACACTGAAGCTTTCTTT.

In nucleotides, the CDR3 is TGTGCCAGCAGACCCGGGACAGGGCCGTACGAGCAGTACTTC. Translated, it gives CASRPGTGPYEQYF. The J gene is TRBJ2-7, the V gene TRBV5-5, with TRBD1 identical over 9 bases. In germline, CDR1 is SGHKS, CDR2 YYEKEE (reference sequence). Trimming took 5 bases from V and 4 from J; bases not matched to a gene: 7. The CDR3 is 14 amino acids.

The chain combines TRBV5-4 with TRBJ2-2; 9 bases match TRBD2. Losses at the gene ends were 5 bases for V and 3 bases for J; bases not matched to a gene: 11. Germline CDR1 reads SGHNT; CDR2 reads YYREEE (reference sequence). The CDR3 is 17 residues long. The CDR3 DNA reads as TGTGCCAGCAGTCGAGGGGTTAGCGGGGGTTACACCGGGGAGCTGTTTTTT. Its protein is CASSRGVSGGYTGELFF. Based on the CDR3 plus reference TRBV5-4 and TRBJ2-2, the full variable domain is ETGVTQSPTHLIKTRGQQVTLRCSSQSGHNTVSWYQQALGQGPQFIFQYYREEENGRGNFPPRFSGLQFPNYSSELNVNALELDDSALYLCASSRGVSGGYTGELFFGEGSRLTVL.

This clone was seen only a few times. This sequence joins TRBV5-1 and TRBJ1-1; D possibly corresponds to TRBD1 (6 bases). V lost 4 bases and J 1 base, leaving 11 bases between the germline ends. Germline assignment: CDR1 SGHRS and CDR2 YFSETQ. The CDR3 loop spans 14 amino acids. The CDR3 region is CASSPGHRNTEAFF. CDR3 in DNA: TGCGCCAGCAGCCCGGGACATCGGAACACTGAAGCTTTCTTT.

The chain joins TRBV7-9 to TRBJ1-1, with D perhaps TRBD1 (5 bases). Trimming cost V 7 bases and J 3 bases, with 18 bases left between them. Germline CDR1 reads SEHNR; CDR2 reads FQNEAQ (reference sequence). This CDR3 has 15 residues. CDR3 DNA: TGTGCCAGCACCGGGGACCCGGGGGGGTACACTGAAGCTTTCTTT. Its translation is CASTGDPGGYTEAFF.

This sequence joins TRBV18 and TRBJ1-1; weak D call: TRBD1 (6 bases). This CDR3 is built from 17 residues. Trimming took 0 bases from V and 1 from J, leaving 15 bases between them. Germline-derived CDR1 and CDR2 are KGHSH and LQKENI. This CDR3 reads CASSPPVVQGSNTEAFF. The CDR3 nucleotides are TGTGCCAGCTCACCACCGGTGGTACAGGGATCGAACACTGAAGCTTTCTTT.

The chain is built from TRBV7-6 and TRBJ2-7; tentatively, D is TRBD1 (6 bases). Germline-derived CDR1 and CDR2 are SGHVS and FNYEAQ. There are 13 residues in the CDR3. V dropped 1 base and J dropped 6 bases, with 10 bases sitting between them. In nucleotides, the CDR3 is TGTGCCAGCAGCTTAGGTGTAGGGGGCGAGCAGTACTTC. It codes for CASSLGVGGEQYF.

V is TRBV5-1 and J is TRBJ1-3; D possibly corresponds to TRBD1 (5 bases). This CDR3 region has 16 residues. Trimming removed 3 bases at V and 2 bases at J, with 15 bases between. The germline CDR1 and CDR2 sequences are SGHRS and YFSETQ. As DNA, the CDR3 is TGCGCCAGCAGCTCTCAGGGTTCCTCCGCTGGAAACACCATATATTTT. Translating gives CASSSQGSSAGNTIYF.

The chain employs TRBV5-5 and TRBJ1-5; TRBD1 aligns across 11 bases. The length of the CDR3 is 17 residues. Looked up from germline, CDR1 is SGHKS and CDR2 is YYEKEE (reference sequence). Trimming cost V 0 bases and J 5 bases; bases outside gene matches: 7. CDR3 sequence reads: CASSLVGTGGPHQPQHF. DNA of the CDR3: TGTGCCAGCAGCTTGGTAGGGACAGGGGGTCCCCATCAGCCCCAGCATTTT.

The J gene is TRBJ2-7, the V gene TRBV4-1; 7 bases are a match to TRBD1. The germline V gene has CDR1 MGHRA and CDR2 YSYEKL. The CDR3 consists of 14 residues. With V trimmed by 2 bases and J by 3 bases, 4 bases remained unmatched. CDR3 nucleotides: TGCGCCAGCAGCCAACCGGGACAGCGCTACGAGCAGTACTTC. Its translation: CASSQPGQRYEQYF.

This clone came up a few times. The genes are TRBV6-6 and TRBJ2-6, with TRBD1 as a possible D gene (7 bases). The CDR3 is made up of 16 amino acids. With 2 bases removed from V and 3 bases from J, the gap between germline ends came to 11 bases. CDR1 and CDR2 from the germline V gene are MNHNY and SVGAGI (reference sequence). The CDR3: CASSYQGGVGANVLTF. CDR3 nucleotides: TGTGCCAGCAGTTACCAGGGGGGAGTTGGGGCCAACGTCCTGACTTTC.

The chain is built from TRBV2 and TRBJ1-1; unclear D gene. Germline V CDR1 and CDR2: SNHLY, FYNNEI. Trimming removed 2 bases from V and 0 bases from J, with 4 bases in between. There are 13 residues in the CDR3. Here the CDR3 reads CASSETVNTEAFF. The CDR3 nucleotides are TGTGCCAGCAGTGAAACAGTGAACACTGAAGCTTTCTTT.

This clone was counted once. One end of the junction varies from germline; a read error may be responsible. The CDR3 loop is CAGGYREETQYF. The CDR3, as DNA: TGTGCTGGTGGATACAGGGAAGAGACCCAGTACTTC. V and J are TRBV12-5 and TRBJ2-5; D may be TRBD1 (6 bases). The CDR3 is 12 amino acids. From germline, CDR1 is LGHNT and CDR2 FRNRAP.

This chain joins TRBV30 and TRBJ2-1; D remains unclear. Trimming cost V 1 base and J 7 bases, with 5 bases left between them. Germline V lookup: CDR1 GTSNPN, CDR2 SVGIG (reference sequence). This CDR3 spans 11 amino acids. The CDR3 DNA follows: TGTGCCTGGAGTGCCCTAAATGAGCAGTTCTTC. Translated, it gives CAWSALNEQFF.

This chain connects TRBV6-1 to TRBJ1-4; 9 positions agree with TRBD1. Germline CDR1 MNHNS, CDR2 SASEGT. Losses at the gene ends were 5 bases for V and 4 bases for J; bases not matched to a gene: 2. The CDR3 has 14 residues. Here the CDR3 DNA reads TGTGCCAGCAGTCCGGGACAGGGTAATGAAAAACTGTTTTTT. Translation: CASSPGQGNEKLFF.

The chain carries TRBV19 and TRBJ1-2, with D unresolved. The ends were cut back, 7 bases at V and 2 bases at J, with 8 bases in the middle. Germline assignment: CDR1 LNHDA and CDR2 SQIVND (reference sequence). This CDR3 has 12 residues. The CDR3 DNA follows: TGTGCCAGTAATTCGGAGAACTATGGCTACACCTTC. Its protein product is CASNSENYGYTF.

The chain has TRBV30 and TRBJ2-7; 9 bases agree with TRBD1. Germline V CDR1 and CDR2: GTSNPN, SVGIG (reference sequence). V shed 4 bases, J shed 1 base, and the junction held 5 bases outside the gene matches. The CDR3 totals 14 residues. The CDR3 nucleotides read TGTGCCTGGAAGAGGGACAGGGCTTCCTACGAGCAGTACTTC. The encoded protein is CAWKRDRASYEQYF.

This rearrangement joins TRBV2 to TRBJ1-1; D call uncertain. CDR1 and CDR2 from the germline V gene are SNHLY and FYNNEI. The V gene lost 4 bases and the J gene lost 3 bases, with 9 bases spanning the gap. The CDR3 loop spans 13 amino acids. The CDR3 loop is CASSGSQYTEAFF. CDR3 bases: TGTGCCAGCAGTGGCTCCCAGTACACTGAAGCTTTCTTT.

The count of this clone is one. This chain connects TRBV4-1 to TRBJ2-2; 10 bases align to TRBD1. V was pared by 3 bases and J by 2 bases, with 15 bases of the junction left unmatched. The CDR3 totals 20 residues. Germline CDR1 is MGHRA and CDR2 is YSYEKL. The CDR3 sequence is CASSHPQRQGATLNTGELFF. In DNA, the CDR3 is TGCGCCAGCAGCCACCCGCAGCGACAGGGGGCCACCCTTAACACCGGGGAGCTGTTTTTT.

The chain combines TRBV6-5 with TRBJ2-5, with TRBD2 as a possible D gene (6 bases). The J call may be mistaken, given a closer DNA end match to TRBJ2-7. Germline V lookup: CDR1 MNHEY, CDR2 SVGAGI. This CDR3 region has 15 residues. The CDR3 protein is CASSYTPEGNYEQYF. The CDR3 DNA reads as TGTGCCAGCAGTTACACGCCGGAGGGGAACTACGAGCAGTACTTC.

This chain connects TRBV5-1 to TRBJ1-1; tentative D call: TRBD1 (6 bases). V lost 0 bases, J lost 4 bases, and 13 bases lay in between. CDR3 length: 15 amino acids. Germline CDR1 and CDR2: SGHRS and YFSETQ. The CDR3 spells CASSLGDTRSTEAFF. CDR3 nucleotides: TGCGCCAGCAGCTTGGGGGACACGCGGAGCACTGAAGCTTTCTTT. Together with reference TRBV5-1 and TRBJ1-1, the CDR3 gives the full variable domain: KAGVTQTPRYLIKTRGQQVTLSCSPISGHRSVSWYQQTPGQGLQFLFEYFSETQRNKGNFPGRFSGRQFSNSRSEMNVSTLELGDSALYLCASSLGDTRSTEAFFGQGTRLTVV.

V is TRBV11-2 and J is TRBJ1-2, with 8 bases fitting TRBD1. The CDR3 spans 13 residues. In germline, CDR1 is SGHAT, CDR2 FQNNGV. J gave up 5 bases and V 8 bases, and 7 bases lay outside the gene matches. The chain's CDR3 is CASRSGGGYGYTF. The CDR3 nucleotides read TGTGCCAGCCGCTCAGGGGGCGGGTATGGCTACACCTTC.

J is TRBJ1-5 and V is TRBV6-6; D possibly corresponds to TRBD1 (6 bases). Trimming stripped 6 bases from V and 2 bases from J, with 11 bases between. The CDR3 runs to 14 residues. The V gene's germline CDR1 is MNHNY and CDR2 SVGAGI (reference sequence). CDR3 loop: CASRTGQGNQPQHF. CDR3 in DNA: TGTGCCAGCAGGACAGGTCAGGGCAATCAGCCCCAGCATTTT.

V gene TRBV7-3 combines with J gene TRBJ2-2; 7 bases agree with TRBD1. Per the germline V gene, CDR1 is SGHTA and CDR2 is FQGTGA. The CDR3 is 19 residues long. Unmatched junction bases numbered 14, after V lost 4 bases and J lost 0 bases. The CDR3 sequence: CASSSPGQRIQANTGELFF. The CDR3 DNA is TGTGCCAGCAGCTCTCCGGGACAGCGAATTCAAGCGAACACCGGGGAGCTGTTTTTT.

The chain joins TRBV27 to TRBJ2-1; 13 bases align to TRBD2. Losses at the gene ends were 1 base for V and 8 bases for J; bases not matched to a gene: 14. CDR3 length: 19 amino acids. Per germline, CDR1 MNHEY and CDR2 SMNVEV (reference sequence). The CDR3 DNA is TGTGCCAGCAGTTTATTGGGGGGGGCAACTAGCGGGAGGGGAGATGAGCAGTTCTTC. Amino acid sequence: CASSLLGGATSGRGDEQFF.